What follows describes a single T cell receptor (beta chain). The CDR3 loop spans 13 amino acids. V was pared by 7 bases and J by 5 bases, with 12 bases between. In germline, CDR1 is WNHNN, CDR2 SYGVQD (reference sequence). This specimen belongs to a study of control samples from healthy donors and cancer patients. Assay: immunoSEQ multiplex PCR; the TCRdb copy retains only in-frame clones and omits some. Of roughly 100,000 clones listed, 85% to 90% are singletons. The chain employs TRBV10-1 and TRBJ2-1; D is unresolved. The sequencing input was blood. This clonotype was sampled from a man younger than 45 in good health. CDR3 DNA sequence: TGCGCCAGCACCCGCCCAAGGCACAATGAGCAGTTCTTC. Its translation is CASTRPRHNEQFF.